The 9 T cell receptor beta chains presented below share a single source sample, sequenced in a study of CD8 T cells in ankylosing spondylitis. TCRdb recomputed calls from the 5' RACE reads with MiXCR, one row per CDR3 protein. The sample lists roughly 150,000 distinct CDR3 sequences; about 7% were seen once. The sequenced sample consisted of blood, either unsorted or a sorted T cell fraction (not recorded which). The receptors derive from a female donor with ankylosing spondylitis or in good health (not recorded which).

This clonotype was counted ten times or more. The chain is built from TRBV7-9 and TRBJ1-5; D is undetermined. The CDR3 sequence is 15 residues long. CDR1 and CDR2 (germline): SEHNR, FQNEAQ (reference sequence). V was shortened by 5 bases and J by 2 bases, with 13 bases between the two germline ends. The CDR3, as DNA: TGTGCCAGCAGCAAAACGGGCACGGGCAATCAGCCCCAGCATTTT. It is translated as CASSKTGTGNQPQHF.

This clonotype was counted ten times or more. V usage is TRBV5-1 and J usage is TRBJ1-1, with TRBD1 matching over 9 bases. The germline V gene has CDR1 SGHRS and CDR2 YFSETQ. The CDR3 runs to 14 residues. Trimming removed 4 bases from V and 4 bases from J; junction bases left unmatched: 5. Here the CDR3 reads CASSVTGGATEAFF. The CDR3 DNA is TGCGCCAGCAGCGTGACAGGGGGGGCCACTGAAGCTTTCTTT.

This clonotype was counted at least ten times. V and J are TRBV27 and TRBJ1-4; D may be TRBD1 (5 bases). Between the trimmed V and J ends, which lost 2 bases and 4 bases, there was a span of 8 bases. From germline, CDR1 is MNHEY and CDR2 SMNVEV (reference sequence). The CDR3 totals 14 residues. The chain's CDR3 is CASSLRGSNEKLFF. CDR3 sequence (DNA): TGTGCCAGCAGTTTACGGGGGAGTAATGAAAAACTGTTTTTT.

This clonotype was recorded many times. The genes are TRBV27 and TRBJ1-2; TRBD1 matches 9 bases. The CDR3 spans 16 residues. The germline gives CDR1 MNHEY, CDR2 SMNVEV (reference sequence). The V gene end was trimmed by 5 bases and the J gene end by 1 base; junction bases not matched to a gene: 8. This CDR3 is CASSPMDRGDNYGYTF. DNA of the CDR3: TGTGCCAGCAGTCCCATGGACAGGGGCGATAACTATGGCTACACCTTC.

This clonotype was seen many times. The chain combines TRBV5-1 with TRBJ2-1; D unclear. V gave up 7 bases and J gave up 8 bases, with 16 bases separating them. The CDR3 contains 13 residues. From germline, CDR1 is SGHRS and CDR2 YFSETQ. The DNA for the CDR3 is TGCGCCAGCGGGCCCCGTGAGGTCGATGAGCAGTTCTTC. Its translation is CASGPREVDEQFF.

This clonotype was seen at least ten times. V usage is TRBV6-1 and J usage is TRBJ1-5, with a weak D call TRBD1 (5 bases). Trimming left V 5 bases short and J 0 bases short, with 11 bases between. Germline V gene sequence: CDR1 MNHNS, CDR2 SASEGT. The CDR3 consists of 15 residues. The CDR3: CASSLTAYSNQPQHF. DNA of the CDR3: TGTGCCAGCAGTCTGACAGCATATAGCAATCAGCCCCAGCATTTT.

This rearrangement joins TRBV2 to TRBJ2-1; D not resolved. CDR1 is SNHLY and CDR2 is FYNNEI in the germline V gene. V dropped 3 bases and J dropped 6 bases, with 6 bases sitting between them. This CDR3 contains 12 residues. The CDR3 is CASSESRNEQFF. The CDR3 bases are TGTGCCAGCAGTGAGTCCCGCAATGAGCAGTTCTTC.

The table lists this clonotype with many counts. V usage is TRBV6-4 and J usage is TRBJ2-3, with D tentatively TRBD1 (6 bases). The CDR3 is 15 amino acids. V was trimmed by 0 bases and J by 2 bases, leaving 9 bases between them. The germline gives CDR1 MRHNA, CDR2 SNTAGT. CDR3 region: CASSDSQGSTDTQYF. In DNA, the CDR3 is TGTGCCAGCAGTGACTCGCAGGGGTCCACAGATACGCAGTATTTT.

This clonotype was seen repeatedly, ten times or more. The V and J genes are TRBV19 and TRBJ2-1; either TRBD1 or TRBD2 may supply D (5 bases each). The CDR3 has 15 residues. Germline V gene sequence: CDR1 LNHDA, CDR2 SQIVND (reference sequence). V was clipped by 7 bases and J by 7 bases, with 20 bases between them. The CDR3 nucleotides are TGTGCCAGTACCCTTGTTTCAGGGACCGCGAATGAGCAGTTCTTC. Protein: CASTLVSGTANEQFF.